The present entry profiles one T cell receptor beta chain with its context. The data are from a study of cytomegalovirus exposure and HLA in healthy donors. The PCR used 60 Vbeta and 13 Jbeta primers. Measured with immunoSEQ multiplex PCR; TCRdb has only the in-frame clones, and not every one. Here the sample spans 90,000 to 130,000 clones, roughly 78% being singletons. The V gene's germline CDR1 is SGHRS and CDR2 YFSETQ. The CDR3 runs to 14 residues. V lost 4 bases and J lost 4, with 14 bases in between. The receptor was derived from a woman aged 25-40 years in good health and CMV-seronegative. The chain couples TRBV5-1 to TRBJ1-2; D is perhaps TRBD1 (5 bases). Sequences were obtained from PBMCs. CDR3 in amino acids: CASSGGGGAYGYTF. The CDR3 DNA follows: TGCGCCAGCAGCGGGGGTGGAGGGGCCTATGGCTACACCTTC.